This T cell receptor (beta chain) was identified in a study of intratumoral heterogeneity in liver cancer. Some background on the complete study: Across the full roughly 15-patient cohort, most patients were male and a median age of approximately 60 years was recorded. The full cohort included 71 multiregional samples from about 15 HCC patients, consisting of 45 to 55 tumoral regions and roughly 20 adjacent nontumoral regions. To examine intratumor heterogeneity, the study integrated RNA-seq, DNA sequencing, TCR-seq and SNP array data obtained from multiple regions of hepatocellular carcinoma specimens.

General findings and caveats noted by the study authors: Tumor region a in each sequenced patient had significantly more unique T-cell clonal expansions than region b. The authors noted a relatively low number of patients and under-sampled tumor-infiltrating lymphocyte representation as limitations. TCR sequencing reportedly confirmed RNA-seq-based estimates of regional differences in tumor-infiltrating lymphocyte burden. Within each sequenced patient, no significant difference in overall T cell clonality was found between tumor regions.

V drops 4 bases and J drops 2 bases, leaving 12 bases in between. The germline V gene (reference sequence) yields SGHKS for CDR1 and YYEKEE for CDR2. The CDR3 runs 15 residues from the cysteine to the phenylalanine. Here the CDR3 DNA is all that survives: 45 bases in frame from base 1. Samples labelled H came from distinct, geographically separated regions of the hepatocellular carcinoma nodule. All patients had early-stage hepatocellular carcinoma and received no therapy before surgical resection. None of the sampled areas showed macroscopic evidence of necrosis or hemorrhage. Multiple regions from a couple of patients underwent TCR sequencing (ImmunoSeq). Each frozen resection tissue sample was taken at least 1 cm away from every other sample. Genomic DNA was extracted from bulk tissue using the DNeasy blood and tissue kit. Taking its sample share into account, this clone is medium-sized (0.01 to 0.1%). Its antigen has not been determined. No much larger clonotype is one base removed from it; base qualities were not supplied.

Using the immunoSEQ assay, the TCR beta chain CDR3 regions were sequenced from genomic DNA. Rearranged VDJ segments were amplified with primers that anneal to V and J segments. The paper's processing steps were these. The ImmunoSeq Analyzer software was used to compute clonality and richness metrics. Differentially abundant clones between regions were identified using Fisher's exact test plus a beta-binomial method for added stringency. TCRdb holds this immuneACCESS table with in-frame rearrangements only. Some clones are missing; in checked studies, unresolved V genes explain under half, and the rest has no known cause. The DNA was the basis for D and trimming; V, J and clone size are from that table. The table for this sample lists 6,000 to 7,000 clones; 55% of them were counted only once. The ten largest clones take up 11% to 15% of the sample.

In this chain, TRBV5-5 is recombined with TRBJ2-2; the D gene is perhaps TRBD1, on 7 matching bases. The source material was tumor tissue, sampled before any cancer treatment. This sequence originates from a man between 65 and 85 years old with hepatocellular carcinoma. The CDR3 protein sequence reads: CASSRGTDNTGELFF. The nucleotide sequence reads TGTGCCAGCAGCCGCGGGACAGATAACACCGGGGAGCTGTTTTTT.